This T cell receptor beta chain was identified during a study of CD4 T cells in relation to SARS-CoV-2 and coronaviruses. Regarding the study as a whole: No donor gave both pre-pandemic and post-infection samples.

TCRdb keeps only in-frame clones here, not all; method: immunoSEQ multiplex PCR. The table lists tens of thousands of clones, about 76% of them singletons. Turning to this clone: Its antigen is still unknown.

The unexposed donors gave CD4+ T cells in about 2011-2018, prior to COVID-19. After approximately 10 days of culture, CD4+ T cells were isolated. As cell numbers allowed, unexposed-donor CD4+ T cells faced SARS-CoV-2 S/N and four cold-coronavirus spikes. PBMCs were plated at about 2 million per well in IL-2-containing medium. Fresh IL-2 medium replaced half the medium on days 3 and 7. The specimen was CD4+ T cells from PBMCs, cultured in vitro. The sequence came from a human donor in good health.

As DNA, the CDR3 is TGTGCCAGCTCACCAGTCCCCTCAACTGGGGCCAACGTCCTGACTTTC. Translating it yields CASSPVPSTGANVLTF. This rearrangement joins TRBV18 to TRBJ2-6; D unclear. CDR1 is KGHSH and CDR2 is LQKENI in the germline V gene. The V end was cut by 2 bases, the J end by 2 bases, with 10 bases between. The CDR3 loop spans 16 amino acids.